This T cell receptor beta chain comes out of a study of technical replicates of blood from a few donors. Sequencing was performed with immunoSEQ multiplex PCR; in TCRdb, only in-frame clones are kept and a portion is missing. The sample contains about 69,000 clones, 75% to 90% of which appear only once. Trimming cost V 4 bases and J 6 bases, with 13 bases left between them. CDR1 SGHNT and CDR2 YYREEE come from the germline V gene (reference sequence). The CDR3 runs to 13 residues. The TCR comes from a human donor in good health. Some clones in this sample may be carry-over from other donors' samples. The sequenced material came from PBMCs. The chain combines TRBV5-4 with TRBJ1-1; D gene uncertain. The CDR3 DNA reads TGTGCCAGCAGCCCACAGAAGGGAGCTGAAGCTTTCTTT. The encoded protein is CASSPQKGAEAFF. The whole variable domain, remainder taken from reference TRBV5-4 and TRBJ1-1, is ETGVTQSPTHLIKTRGQQVTLRCSSQSGHNTVSWYQQALGQGPQFIFQYYREEENGRGNFPPRFSGLQFPNYSSELNVNALELDDSALYLCASSPQKGAEAFFGQGTRLTVV.